A selection of T cell receptor beta chains follows, all from one sample in a study of cytotoxic CD8 clonotypes in ibrutinib-treated CLL. Libraries were prepared by immunoSEQ multiplex PCR; TCRdb keeps only in-frame clonotypes and omits some of them. The sample has around 150,000 clones, roughly 86% seen once. This specimen consisted of PBMCs, obtained after 12 months of ibrutinib treatment. These receptors were taken from a human donor with chronic lymphocytic leukemia. Both conserved end residues are part of each CDR3. The D gene is left open where the match is weak. For some rows the clone size is stated as once, few or many, or as a class when expanded; others skip it.

v_gene	d_gene	abundance	j_gene	len	CDR3aa	CDR3nt
TRBV30	.	.	TRBJ1-1	11	CAWIRGPEAFF	TGTGCCTGGATTCGTGGGCCGGAGGCTTTCTTT
TRBV29-1	TRBD1	.	TRBJ2-7	13	CSVERDRGGEQYF	TGCAGCGTTGAAAGAGACAGGGGAGGCGAGCAGTACTTC
TRBV30	.	.	TRBJ1-2	17	CAWSVPGAGGGSGGYTF	TGTGCCTGGAGTGTACCTGGGGCAGGAGGAGGTTCGGGTGGCTACACCTTC
TRBV5-1	.	.	TRBJ2-1	12	CASSLTSNEQFF	TGCGCCAGCAGCCTGACTTCGAATGAGCAGTTCTTC
TRBV9	TRBD2	.	TRBJ2-3	15	CASSVELAGFDTQYF	TGTGCCAGCAGCGTAGAACTAGCGGGATTTGATACGCAGTATTTT
TRBV10-1	TRBD1	few	TRBJ1-2	12	CAPGQGIYGYTF	TGCGCCCCGGGACAGGGGATATATGGCTACACCTTC
TRBV7-2	.	.	TRBJ1-2	17	CASSLEGGRLANYGYTF	TGTGCCAGCAGCTTAGAAGGCGGGAGGTTAGCTAACTATGGCTACACCTTC
TRBV7-2	.	.	TRBJ2-2	14	CASSLVGGTGELFF	TGTGCCAGCAGCTTAGTGGGGGGCACCGGGGAGCTGTTTTTT
TRBV5-1	.	.	TRBJ2-3	16	CASSGLFSSGTDTQYF	TGCGCCAGCAGCGGGCTATTCTCCTCGGGGACAGATACGCAGTATTTT
TRBV2	.	.	TRBJ1-4	14	CASSEGSLNEKLFF	TGTGCCAGCAGTGAGGGGAGTCTTAATGAAAAACTGTTTTTT
TRBV5-5	.	.	TRBJ1-1	14	CASSLMTLPTEAFF	TGTGCCAGCAGCTTGATGACACTCCCCACTGAAGCTTTCTTT
TRBV27	.	few	TRBJ1-1	13	CASSFVYRGEAFF	TGTGCCAGCAGTTTCGTGTACCGGGGTGAAGCTTTCTTT
TRBV5-1	.	few	TRBJ1-1	13	CASSFRVDTEAFF	TGCGCCAGCAGCTTCCGGGTCGACACTGAAGCTTTCTTT
TRBV29-1	TRBD1	.	TRBJ2-3	13	CSVEQGAGDTQYF	TGCAGCGTTGAACAGGGGGCGGGAGATACGCAGTATTTT
TRBV4-1	TRBD1	.	TRBJ2-3	17	CASSRLTGRGGTDTQYF	TGCGCCAGCAGCCGTTTGACAGGGAGAGGGGGCACAGATACGCAGTATTTT
TRBV7-2	.	.	TRBJ1-5	14	CASSLRDSNQPQHF	TGTGCCAGCAGCCTCCGGGACAGCAATCAGCCCCAGCATTTT
TRBV19	.	.	TRBJ2-1	12	CASSIGTLSLFF	TGTGCCAGTAGTATAGGAACCCTGTCGCTGTTCTTC
TRBV7-9	.	.	TRBJ2-1	11	CASSYGWEQFF	TGTGCCAGCAGCTACGGTTGGGAGCAGTTCTTC
TRBV6-1	.	few	TRBJ1-6	14	CASSDWQGGSPLHF	TGTGCCAGCAGTGACTGGCAGGGTGGATCACCCCTCCACTTT
TRBV30	TRBD2	.	TRBJ2-6	16	CAWSVRGVSGANVLTF	TGTGCCTGGAGTGTACGGGGGGTTTCTGGGGCCAACGTCCTGACTTTC
TRBV18	.	.	TRBJ2-7	16	CASSPEDRGSAYEQYF	TGTGCCAGCTCACCAGAGGATCGAGGGTCCGCCTACGAGCAGTACTTC
TRBV7-2	.	.	TRBJ2-1	14	CASSFTSDSNEQFF	TGTGCCAGCAGCTTCACCTCCGACAGCAATGAGCAGTTCTTC
TRBV6-1	.	.	TRBJ2-5	11	CASRSVATQYF	TGTGCCAGCAGATCTGTAGCCACCCAGTACTTC
TRBV19	.	.	TRBJ2-3	11	CASGAWDTQYF	TGTGCCAGTGGGGCCTGGGATACGCAGTATTTT
TRBV19	.	.	TRBJ2-7	14	CASSMVDRSYEQYF	TGTGCCAGTAGTATGGTGGACCGCTCCTACGAGCAGTACTTC
TRBV28	.	once	TRBJ1-3	14	CASSPRRQGNTIYF	TGTGCCAGCAGTCCGCGGCGACAGGGAAACACCATATATTTT
TRBV29-1	.	.	TRBJ1-1	13	CSVEEQINTEAFF	TGCAGCGTTGAAGAACAGATTAACACTGAAGCTTTCTTT
TRBV4-1	.	.	TRBJ1-4	16	CASSPSRGPTNEKLFF	TGCGCCAGCAGCCCGAGCAGGGGACCGACTAATGAAAAACTGTTTTTT
TRBV5-1	.	.	TRBJ2-3	15	CASSLDSVSTDTQYF	TGCGCCAGCAGCTTGGATTCCGTGAGCACAGATACGCAGTATTTT
TRBV4-3	.	.	TRBJ1-1	14	CASRERGGTAEAFF	TGCGCCAGCAGGGAGAGGGGGGGGACCGCCGAAGCTTTCTTT
TRBV27	.	.	TRBJ2-3	13	CASSHRSTDTQYF	TGTGCCAGCAGTCATAGGAGCACAGATACGCAGTATTTT
TRBV7-2	.	.	TRBJ2-7	15	CASSLDLTRTYEQYF	TGTGCCAGCAGCTTAGATCTTACCCGGACCTACGAGCAGTACTTC
TRBV30	.	.	TRBJ1-3	14	CAWSRGGAGNTIYF	TGTGCCTGGAGTAGGGGGGGAGCTGGAAACACCATATATTTT
TRBV5-6	.	.	TRBJ2-3	17	CASSLDGAASSTDTQYF	TGTGCCAGCAGCCTAGACGGGGCGGCGAGTAGCACAGATACGCAGTATTTT
TRBV5-6	.	.	TRBJ1-6	16	CASSRRPELYNSPLHF	TGTGCCAGCAGCCGTCGCCCTGAATTATATAATTCACCCCTCCACTTT
TRBV2	.	.	TRBJ2-3	14	CASSPDSGTDTQYF	TGTGCCAGCAGCCCGGACAGTGGCACAGATACGCAGTATTTT
TRBV29-1	.	.	TRBJ1-1	13	CSVVEQLNTEAFF	TGCAGCGTTGTAGAACAGCTGAACACTGAAGCTTTCTTT
TRBV19	TRBD2	few	TRBJ2-1	16	CASSGGRPWSYNEQFF	TGTGCCAGTAGTGGCGGGAGGCCTTGGTCCTACAATGAGCAGTTCTTC
TRBV5-1	TRBD1	.	TRBJ1-2	14	CASSARQGGDGYTF	TGCGCCAGCAGCGCCCGACAGGGGGGAGATGGCTACACCTTC
TRBV19	TRBD1	.	TRBJ2-3	12	CASSQGADTQYF	TGTGCCAGTAGTCAGGGGGCGGATACGCAGTATTTT
TRBV27	.	.	TRBJ1-2	14	CASSLRGTNYGYTF	TGTGCCAGCAGTTTACGGGGGACTAACTATGGCTACACCTTC
TRBV4-1	.	.	TRBJ2-1	16	CASSQAGGFSYNEQFF	TGCGCCAGCAGCCAAGCGGGCGGGTTCTCCTACAATGAGCAGTTCTTC
TRBV5-1	.	.	TRBJ1-5	14	CASSLHHSNQPQHF	TGCGCCAGCAGCTTGCACCATAGCAATCAGCCCCAGCATTTT
TRBV19	.	.	TRBJ2-1	17	CASSIPQGRLSPHEQFF	TGTGCCAGTAGTATCCCACAGGGTAGACTCTCCCCCCATGAGCAGTTCTTC
TRBV27	.	few	TRBJ2-5	14	CASSLLGSAGTQYF	TGTGCCAGCAGTTTACTGGGCTCGGCTGGGACCCAGTACTTC
TRBV7-2	.	few	TRBJ1-1	14	CASSLIPRDGEAFF	TGTGCCAGCAGCTTAATCCCCAGAGACGGTGAAGCTTTCTTT
TRBV12-5	TRBD1	.	TRBJ1-2	18	CASGNTGTGRPNTYGYTF	TGTGCTAGTGGGAATACCGGGACAGGGCGTCCTAATACCTATGGCTACACCTTC
TRBV19	.	.	TRBJ1-1	14	CASSTRGGYTEAFF	TGTGCCAGTAGTACCCGGGGAGGATACACTGAAGCTTTCTTT
TRBV6-1	.	.	TRBJ1-5	15	CASTFTGPLNQPQHF	TGTGCCAGCACATTCACAGGGCCGCTCAATCAGCCCCAGCATTTT
TRBV10-3	TRBD2	.	TRBJ2-7	14	CAIRRTSGSYEQYF	TGTGCCATCAGGCGGACTAGCGGGAGCTACGAGCAGTACTTC